The count of the clone carrying this T cell receptor (beta chain) is one. Its antigen is undetermined. This CDR3 has 15 amino acids. Germline lookup yields CDR1 SEHNR and CDR2 FQNEAQ (reference sequence). J was trimmed by 6 bases and V by 5 bases; bases with no gene match: 11. The data stem from a study of T cell repertoires and HLA-DP antigens. Study context: Sorted CD137+CD4+ samples averaged 218.4 ng DNA; pre-culture CD4+ samples, 1,200 ng.

Study results and caveats: A non-physiological HeLa system presented antigen to total CD4+ responders. Against one allele, clones undetected before culture averaged about 34%; against the other, approximately 51%.

Amplification used primers for 54 TRBV and 13 TRBJ segments. The assay was immunoSEQ multiplex PCR, and TCRdb's table has in-frame clones only and misses some. This sample has about 89,000 clones, with about nine tenths found just once. The sequencing sample was made of CD4+ T cells from PBMCs. V is TRBV7-9 and J is TRBJ1-2; 8 nucleotides agree with TRBD1. The clonotype comes from a man between 45 and 60 years old in good health and CMV-seronegative. The CDR3 DNA reads TGTGCCAGCAGCCCGAACCGGGACAGGACCAATGGCTACACCTTC. Its translation is CASSPNRDRTNGYTF.